Included here is one TCR beta chain sequence, with context. Its cognate antigen is unknown. This table comes from immunoSEQ multiplex PCR, and its TCRdb copy is limited to in-frame clones, with some not included. The repertoire includes around 65,000 clones, over 90% of them detected once, and 13% sits in the top ten. The CDR3 loop spans 15 amino acids. The V segment lost 2 bases and the J segment 4 bases; nucleotides outside the gene matches: 1. Germline CDR1 MNHEY, CDR2 SMNVEV (reference sequence). The sample is drawn from a study of OX40 agonist ivuxolimab in advanced cancers. Study results and limitations: CD8+ T cells showed, on average, more clonal expansion than CD4+ cells. Partial responders at 0.1-3.0 mg/kg showed near-lowest clonal expansion. CD4+ and CD8+ blood T cells expanded clonally by week 6 at 0.1 to 3.0 mg/kg.

The chain links TRBV27 to TRBJ2-1, with TRBD1 matching over 11 bases. The origin of this receptor is an adult with an advanced solid tumor such as melanoma, head and neck, liver or kidney cancer. The specimen was CD4+ or CD8+ T cells sorted from blood, collected in a trial of the OX40 agonist ivuxolimab. CDR3: CASSLGQGAYNEQFF. Written as DNA, the CDR3 is TGTGCCAGCAGTTTAGGACAGGGGGCTTACAATGAGCAGTTCTTC.